These 3 T cell receptor beta chains were all obtained from the same sample, sequenced in a study of PD-1 blockade in mismatch repair-deficient tumors. TCRdb's copy holds only in-frame clones and misses some; the assay was immunoSEQ multiplex PCR. Counted here are approximately 100,000 clones, roughly four fifths occurring once; the ten biggest clones make up about 6.3%. Sequencing was performed on peripheral blood, taken roughly 35 weeks after starting pembrolizumab. These receptors came from an adult with mismatch repair-deficient cancer.

This clone was seen a few times. The rearrangement uses TRBV27 and TRBJ1-2, with 10 bases identical to TRBD1. V was pared by 5 bases and J by 0 bases, with 9 bases of the junction left unmatched. From germline, CDR1 is MNHEY and CDR2 SMNVEV (reference sequence). This CDR3 has 17 amino acids. The CDR3 nucleotides read TGTGCCAGCAGTCCTCGGACAGGGGGAATGGCTAACTATGGCTACACCTTC. Residues: CASSPRTGGMANYGYTF.

The J gene is TRBJ2-7, the V gene TRBV25-1; D is unresolved. V dropped 3 bases and J dropped 0 bases, with 0 bases sitting between them. CDR1 and CDR2 from the germline V gene are MGHDK and SYGVNS. The CDR3 has 11 amino acids. The CDR3 reads CASSDSYEQYF. As DNA, the CDR3 is TGTGCCAGCAGTGACTCCTACGAGCAGTACTTC.

The V call is TRBV5-4, the J call TRBJ2-1; 11 positions agree with TRBD2. CDR1 is SGHNT, CDR2 YYREEE, per germline (reference sequence). The CDR3 runs 16 residues. The V segment lost 4 bases and the J segment 9 bases; nucleotides outside the gene matches: 12. CDR3 region: CASSPTPTSGRFEQFF. Here the CDR3 DNA reads TGTGCCAGCAGCCCAACACCCACTAGCGGGAGATTTGAGCAGTTCTTC.